Sequencing of this TCR beta chain was carried out in a study of blood T cell repertoires in COVID-19. This clone was counted once. The method was immunoSEQ multiplex PCR; TCRdb's version includes in-frame clones alone and lacks a portion of them. The sample carries under 200,000 clones, about four fifths recorded once. The CDR3 extends over 13 amino acids. Trimming removed 7 bases at V and 0 bases at J, with 8 bases between. The germline V gene has CDR1 SGDLS and CDR2 YYNGEE. Sequenced: PBMCs or T cells enriched from blood (not recorded which). J is TRBJ2-1 and V is TRBV9; D unresolved. The clonotype originates from a man in his fifties or sixties who had recovered from COVID-19. The CDR3 sequence is CASAPGSYNEQFF. CDR3 coding DNA: TGTGCCAGCGCGCCCGGCTCCTACAATGAGCAGTTCTTC. The variable domain in full, completed from reference TRBV9 and TRBJ2-1, reads DSGVTQTPKHLITATGQRVTLRCSPRSGDLSVYWYQQSLDQGLQFLIQYYNGEERAKGNILERFSAQQFPDLHSELNLSSLELGDSALYFCASAPGSYNEQFFGPGTRLTVL.